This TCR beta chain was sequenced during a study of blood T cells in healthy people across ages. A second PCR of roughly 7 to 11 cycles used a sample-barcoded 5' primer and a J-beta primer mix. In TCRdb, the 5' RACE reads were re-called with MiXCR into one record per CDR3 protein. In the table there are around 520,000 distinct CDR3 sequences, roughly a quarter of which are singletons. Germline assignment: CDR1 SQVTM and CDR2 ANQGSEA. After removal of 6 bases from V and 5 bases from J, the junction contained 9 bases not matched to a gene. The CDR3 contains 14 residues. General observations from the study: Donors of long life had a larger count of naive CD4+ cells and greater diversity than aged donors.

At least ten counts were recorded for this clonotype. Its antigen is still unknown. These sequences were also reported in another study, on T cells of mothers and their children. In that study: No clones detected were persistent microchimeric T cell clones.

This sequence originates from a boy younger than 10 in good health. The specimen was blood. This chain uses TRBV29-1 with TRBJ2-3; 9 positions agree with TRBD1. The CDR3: CSVDRDRAGDTQYF. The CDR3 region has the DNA TGCAGCGTCGACCGGGACAGGGCGGGAGATACGCAGTATTTT.